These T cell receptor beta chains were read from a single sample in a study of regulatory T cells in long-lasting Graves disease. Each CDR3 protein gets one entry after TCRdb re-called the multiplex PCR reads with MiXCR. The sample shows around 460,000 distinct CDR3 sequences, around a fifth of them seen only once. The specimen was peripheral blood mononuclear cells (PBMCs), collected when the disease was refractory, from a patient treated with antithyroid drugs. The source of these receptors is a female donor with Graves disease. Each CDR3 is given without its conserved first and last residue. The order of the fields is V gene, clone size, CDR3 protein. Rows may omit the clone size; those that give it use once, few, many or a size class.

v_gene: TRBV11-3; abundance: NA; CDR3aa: ASSSFTGSGGNTIY
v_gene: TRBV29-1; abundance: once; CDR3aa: SVDGGEGPPEAF
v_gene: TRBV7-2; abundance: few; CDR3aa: ASSLVPGDNQPQH
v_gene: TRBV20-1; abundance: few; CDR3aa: SARTSPDTGELF
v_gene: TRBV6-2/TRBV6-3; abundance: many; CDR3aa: ASNYARLTGANTYEQY
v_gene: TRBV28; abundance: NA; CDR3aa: ASSFRGGLTGELF
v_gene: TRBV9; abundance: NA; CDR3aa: ASSSNGTVNTEAF
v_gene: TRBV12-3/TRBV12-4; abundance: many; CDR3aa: ASSPRGTNTGELF
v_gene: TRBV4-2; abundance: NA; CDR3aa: ASSQDSGGVYEQY
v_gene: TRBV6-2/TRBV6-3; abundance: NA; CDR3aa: ASSEALFESISHYEQY
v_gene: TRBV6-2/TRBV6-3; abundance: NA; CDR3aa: ASSGTSGVNTGELF
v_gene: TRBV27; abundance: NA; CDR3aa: ASSLRGRLTSGRAYGGELF
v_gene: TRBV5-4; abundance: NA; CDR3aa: ASSFRQGGTEAF
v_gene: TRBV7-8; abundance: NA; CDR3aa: ASSLARADEAGYT
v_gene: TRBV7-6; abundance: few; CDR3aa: ASSLVPGQGLGSYEQY
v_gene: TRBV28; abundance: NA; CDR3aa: ASSPGRGKSNTGELF
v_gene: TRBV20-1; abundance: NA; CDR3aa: SASRGGTGDNQPQH
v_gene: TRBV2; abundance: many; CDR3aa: ASSQILRGAPQETQY
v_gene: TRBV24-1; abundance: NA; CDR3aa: ATSANNLRCSYNEQF
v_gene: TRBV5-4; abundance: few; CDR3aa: ASSLKNFNEKLF
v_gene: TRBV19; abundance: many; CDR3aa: ASSVAGGEETQY
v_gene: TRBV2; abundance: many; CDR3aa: AGNRGGEAF
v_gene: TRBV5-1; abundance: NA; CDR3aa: ASKDREEETQY
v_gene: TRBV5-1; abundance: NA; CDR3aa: ASSSLAGALDTQY
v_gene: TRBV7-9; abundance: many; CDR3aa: ASSITTGGRYEQY
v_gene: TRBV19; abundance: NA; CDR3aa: ASSIEGTDQPQH
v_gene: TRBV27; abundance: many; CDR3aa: ASSPWTASNEKLF
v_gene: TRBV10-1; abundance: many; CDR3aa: ASSESGKSEAF
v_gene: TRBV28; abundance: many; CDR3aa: ASSSPGRETQY
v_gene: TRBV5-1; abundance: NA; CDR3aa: ASKVGQTYEQY
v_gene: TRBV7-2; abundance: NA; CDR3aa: ASSLRAGSSYEQY
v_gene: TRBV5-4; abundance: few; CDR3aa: ASSLLLDFNYGYT
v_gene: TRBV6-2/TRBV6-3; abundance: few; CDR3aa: ASRGVGMSSGNTIY
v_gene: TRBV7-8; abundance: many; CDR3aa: ASSQTGQTTEAF
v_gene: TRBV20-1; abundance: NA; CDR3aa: SAATENTGELF
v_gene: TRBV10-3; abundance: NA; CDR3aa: AISEAGTGVWYGYT
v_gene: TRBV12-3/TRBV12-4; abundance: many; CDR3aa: ASSSQASGEKLF
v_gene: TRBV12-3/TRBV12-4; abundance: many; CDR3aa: ASSLEQGAEAF
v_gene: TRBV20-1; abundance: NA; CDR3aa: SAQGGSNQPQH
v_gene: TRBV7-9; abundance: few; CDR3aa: ASSLSRTGEKLF
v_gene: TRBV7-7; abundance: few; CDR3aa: ASSLRPTSNTGELF
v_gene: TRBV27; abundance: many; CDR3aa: ASSGRTGAYEQY
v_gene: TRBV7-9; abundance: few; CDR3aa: ASSLGQFDGAANEKLF
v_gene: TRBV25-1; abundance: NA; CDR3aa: ATANQGGQETQY
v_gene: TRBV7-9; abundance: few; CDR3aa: ASSRTDGYYPETQY
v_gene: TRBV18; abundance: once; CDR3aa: ASSPPRDSHQETQY
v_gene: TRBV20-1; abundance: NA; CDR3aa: SARVDKEVHEQY
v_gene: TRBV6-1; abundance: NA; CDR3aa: ASRDGGGADQETQY
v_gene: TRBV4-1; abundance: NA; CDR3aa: ATQGADRGRETQY
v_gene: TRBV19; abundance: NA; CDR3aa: ASTQGYNTEAF
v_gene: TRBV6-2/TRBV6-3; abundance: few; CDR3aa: ASSVPGLAGSTQY